The 14 T cell receptor beta chains below come from one sample, sequenced in a study of cytomegalovirus exposure and HLA in healthy donors. The PCR contained 60 Vbeta and 13 Jbeta primers. Assay used: immunoSEQ multiplex PCR; TCRdb lists only in-frame clones, some missing. Of around 200,000 clones listed, about 80% are singletons. Sequencing used PBMCs. Receptors originate from a woman between 45 and 65 years old in good health and CMV-seropositive.

This chain connects TRBV6-1 to TRBJ2-7; tentative D call: TRBD1 (5 bases). CDR1 is MNHNS, CDR2 SASEGT, per germline. The CDR3 totals 15 residues. Trimming removed 7 bases at V and 3 bases at J, with 19 bases between. The CDR3 loop is CASTPESGSRYEQYF. The CDR3 DNA sequence: TGTGCCAGCACACCGGAGTCAGGGTCTCGCTACGAGCAGTACTTC.

This sequence joins TRBV15 and TRBJ2-1, with TRBD2 identical over 8 bases. Unmatched junction bases numbered 10, after V lost 0 bases and J lost 3 bases. Germline V CDR1 and CDR2: LNHNV, YYDKDF (reference sequence). The length of the CDR3 is 18 residues. The CDR3 region has the DNA TGTGCCACCAGCAGAGATCCTCCATCGGGGGGGCTCTACAATGAGCAGTTCTTC. As protein: CATSRDPPSGGLYNEQFF.

The chain couples TRBV2 to TRBJ1-1; TRBD1 is a possible D gene (5 bases). There are 15 residues in the CDR3. Trimming removed 3 bases from V and 1 base from J, with 12 bases in between. Germline-derived CDR1 and CDR2 are SNHLY and FYNNEI. The CDR3 sequence is CASSEAGLGNTEAFF. The CDR3 coding sequence is TGTGCCAGCAGTGAGGCAGGGCTCGGGAACACTGAAGCTTTCTTT.

V usage is TRBV5-5 and J usage is TRBJ2-1; 9 bases fit TRBD2. The CDR3 length is 16 residues. Germline-derived CDR1 and CDR2 are SGHKS and YYEKEE (reference sequence). The V and J ends lost 0 bases and 8 bases, in that order; junction bases with no gene match: 9. As DNA, the CDR3 is TGTGCCAGCAGCTTGGATTCTAGCGGGGCGTATGATGAGCAGTTCTTC. Translation: CASSLDSSGAYDEQFF. Drawing the rest from reference TRBV5-5 and TRBJ2-1, the complete variable domain is DAGVTQSPTHLIKTRGQQVTLRCSPISGHKSVSWYQQVLGQGPQFIFQYYEKEERGRGNFPDRFSARQFPNYSSELNVNALLLGDSALYLCASSLDSSGAYDEQFFGPGTRLTVL.

The chain combines TRBV10-3 with TRBJ2-2; 7 bases are a match to TRBD1. The CDR3 is 18 residues long. From germline, CDR1 is ENHRY and CDR2 SYGVKD. J was trimmed by 5 bases and V by 0 bases; bases with no gene match: 12. The CDR3 loop reads CAISESYTDRSETGELFF. The DNA of the CDR3 is TGTGCCATCAGTGAGTCTTATACGGACAGGTCGGAGACCGGGGAGCTGTTTTTT.

CDR3: CASQTGFRATEAFF. The CDR3 DNA is TGTGCCAGCCAGACAGGGTTTCGGGCCACTGAAGCTTTCTTT. This chain connects TRBV6-1 to TRBJ1-1; 7 positions agree with TRBD1. The CDR3 is 14 amino acids. Germline V gene data show CDR1 as MNHNS and CDR2 as SASEGT. J gave up 4 bases and V 8 bases, and 10 bases lay outside the gene matches.

This clone has a single count. V usage is TRBV27 and J usage is TRBJ2-1, with a weak D call TRBD1 (6 bases). CDR3 length: 13 residues. V was trimmed by 6 bases and J by 7 bases, leaving 13 bases between them. CDR1 is MNHEY, CDR2 SMNVEV, per germline (reference sequence). The chain's CDR3 is CASRSLGANEQFF. CDR3 nucleotides: TGTGCCAGCAGGTCTTTGGGGGCGAATGAGCAGTTCTTC.

The chain employs TRBV9 and TRBJ1-1; 8 bases map to TRBD1. The CDR3 spans 16 residues. Trimming at V came to 2 bases and at J to 1 base, leaving 7 bases not matched to a gene. CDR1 and CDR2 (germline): SGDLS, YYNGEE. The CDR3 is CASSVPDRGANTEAFF. The CDR3 region has the DNA TGTGCCAGCAGCGTCCCCGACAGGGGAGCGAACACTGAAGCTTTCTTT.

The rearrangement uses TRBV2 and TRBJ2-5; 11 positions agree with TRBD2. CDR3 length: 13 residues. The junction had 4 bases not matched to a gene; V was cut back by 6 bases and J by 7 bases. Germline CDR1 SNHLY, CDR2 FYNNEI. The CDR3 sequence is CASSATSGGTQYF. CDR3 sequence (DNA): TGTGCCAGCAGCGCCACTAGCGGGGGGACCCAGTACTTC.

The rearrangement uses TRBV7-2 and TRBJ2-5, with 8 bases lining up with TRBD2. V was pared by 5 bases and J by 4 bases, with 6 bases of the junction left unmatched. Germline lookup yields CDR1 SGHTA and CDR2 FQGNSA. The CDR3 loop spans 14 amino acids. CDR3 DNA: TGTGCCAGCAGCAAGACGGGGGGGCGAGAGACCCAGTACTTC. This sequence encodes CASSKTGGRETQYF. The entire variable domain, with the rest obtained from reference TRBV7-2 and TRBJ2-5, is as follows: GAGVSQSPSNKVTEKGKDVELRCDPISGHTALYWYRQSLGQGLEFLIYFQGNSAPDKSGLPSDRFSAERTGGSVSTLTIQRTQQEDSAVYLCASSKTGGRETQYFGPGTRLLVL.

The gene calls are TRBV7-2 and TRBJ2-3; a possible D gene is TRBD2 (6 bases). V was trimmed by 2 bases and J by 4 bases, leaving 7 bases between them. The germline V gene encodes CDR1 SGHTA and CDR2 FQGNSA. CDR3 length equals 13 residues. CDR3 residues: CASSLRGSDTQYF. CDR3 DNA sequence: TGTGCCAGCAGCTTACGGGGGTCAGATACGCAGTATTTT.

The genes are TRBV6-6 and TRBJ2-5; possibly TRBD2 for D (6 bases). The germline CDR1 and CDR2 sequences are MNHNY and SVGAGI (reference sequence). Trimming shortened V by 8 bases and J by 3 bases, and 10 bases separated the two germline ends. CDR3 size: 12 residues. CDR3: CASRRVEETQYF. The CDR3 DNA follows: TGTGCCAGCCGGAGGGTCGAAGAGACCCAGTACTTC.

This sequence joins TRBV2 and TRBJ2-1, with 7 bases matching TRBD2. Germline trimming cut 3 bases from V and 4 bases from J; bases unmatched to any gene: 3. The germline CDR1 and CDR2 sequences are SNHLY and FYNNEI. This CDR3 comprises 14 residues. CDR3 sequence reads: CASSDDSGYNEQFF. The CDR3 DNA sequence: TGTGCCAGCAGTGATGATAGCGGGTACAATGAGCAGTTCTTC. The full variable domain, rest sourced from reference TRBV2 and TRBJ2-1, is EPEVTQTPSHQVTQMGQEVILRCVPISNHLYFYWYRQILGQKVEFLVSFYNNEISEKSEIFDDQFSVERPDGSNFTLKIRSTKLEDSAMYFCASSDDSGYNEQFFGPGTRLTVL.

The CDR3 here is CATSRTGDYNEQFF. DNA for the CDR3: TGTGCCACCAGCAGAACAGGGGACTACAATGAGCAGTTCTTC. This chain connects TRBV15 to TRBJ2-1, with TRBD1 identical over 7 bases. This CDR3 is built from 14 residues. Germline V lookup: CDR1 LNHNV, CDR2 YYDKDF (reference sequence). V lost 2 bases to trimming and J lost 3 bases; unmatched junction nucleotides: 1.